These 2 T cell receptor beta chains were sequenced from one sample in a study of T cells expressing NK-cell markers. TCRdb re-called the 5' RACE reads and gives one entry per CDR3 protein, without DNA. The repertoire shows hundreds of thousands of distinct CDR3 sequences; the top ten hold approximately 3.6%. What was sequenced was blood T cells: a sorted CD56 or NKG2C T cell subset, CD4+ or CD8+ T cells, or bulk PBMC T cells (not recorded which). These receptors originate from a man between 18 and 29 years old in good health.

The chain combines TRBV20-1 with TRBJ2-1. In germline, CDR1 is DFQATT, CDR2 SNEGSKA (reference sequence). CDR3 length equals 16 residues. The CDR3 here is CSARDPRLVSYNEQFF.

This chain links TRBV4-1 with TRBJ2-5. Germline assignment: CDR1 MGHRA and CDR2 YSYEKL. The CDR3 sequence is 15 residues long. CDR3 loop: CASSRIPVYQETQYF.